This TCR beta chain is from a study of cytomegalovirus exposure and HLA in healthy donors. PCR used 60 Vbeta primers and 13 Jbeta primers. Clones were sequenced by immunoSEQ multiplex PCR, and TCRdb holds only the in-frame ones, with some missing. The table has some 99,000 clones, approximately 73% seen once. The sequencing input was PBMCs. The clonotype was recovered from a middle-aged man in good health and CMV-seronegative.

The CDR3 is CASSVYQRSYNEQFF. The CDR3, as DNA: TGTGCCAGCAGCGTATATCAGCGATCCTACAATGAGCAGTTCTTC. The chain uses TRBV9 and TRBJ2-1; D is undetermined. The CDR3 is 15 amino acids. Trimming left V 1 base short and J 1 base short, with 9 bases between. The germline V gene encodes CDR1 SGDLS and CDR2 YYNGEE.